These T cell receptor beta chains were read from a single sample in a study of identical twins. MiXCR was run by TCRdb on the 5' RACE reads, yielding one entry per CDR3 protein. The sample yields about 200,000 distinct CDR3 sequences, approximately 5.9% seen once. These data also featured in a second study, about T cells expressing NK-cell markers.

Sequencing input: CD8+ T cells sorted from blood. All receptors derive from a woman under 30 in good health. Each CDR3 is given without its conserved first and last residue. Fields, in order: V gene, clone size, CDR3 protein. Not every row has a clone size; where given, it reads once, few, many or a size class.

TRBV5-6 NA ASSLATGTQY
TRBV3-1 few ASSQVRTVYGYT
TRBV27 NA ASRGYGTYEQY
TRBV9 NA ASSHSPGQGNTGELF
TRBV9 NA ASRTGQKSIYEQY
TRBV7-9 few ASSLARNEQY
TRBV12-3/TRBV12-4 NA ASTRSFGYT
TRBV10-1 NA ASSESSGGAGEQY
TRBV7-2 many ASSSHWKTGYDTEAF
TRBV20-1 NA SARAGALDNNEQF
TRBV29-1 NA SVEDPGANVLT
TRBV7-9 many ASSWVSDTQY
TRBV11-1 NA ASSLEGKSPIAGGPNDEQF
TRBV9 few ASSAPVDFSDTQY
TRBV27 few ASRHRDGYT
TRBV7-8 many ASSSEGTSGSYEQY
TRBV9 few ASSVSGSSTYEQY
TRBV12-3/TRBV12-4 NA ASSLYGGRAQPQH
TRBV29-1 NA SVDPGTGHTEAF
TRBV12-3/TRBV12-4 NA ASSLGPFYGYT
TRBV10-1 once ASSEGTSSVEKLF
TRBV19 few ASSPTQGDYGYT
TRBV19 few ASGTGETYNEQF
TRBV28 few ASRAIEGTLREPQH
TRBV18 NA ASSRPGGEQY
TRBV20-1 NA SARISGSAYEQY
TRBV11-2 many ASSLVGPRGTAKNIQY
TRBV29-1 many SADGGATTEAF
TRBV19 many ASSLPDRGETEAF
TRBV29-1 NA SAGPSGERGETQY
TRBV2 few ASSGDFSGGESPAADTQY
TRBV10-1 many ARRDRGDGYT
TRBV12-3/TRBV12-4 many ASTKDGTGWGTEAF
TRBV9 few ASSAEGNFNEKLF
TRBV6-6 NA ATSYRDGYEQY
TRBV19 few ASRVYTGELF
TRBV11-2 NA ASSPIDSPRQETQY
TRBV5-1 many ASSLDPILAGGPSEQF
TRBV30 few AWSRGAYEQY
TRBV7-7 NA ASSLGGTGTGELF
TRBV2 NA AYSGNAIEANEQF
TRBV11-2 few ATGTGLYTEAF
TRBV6-5 many ASSSGRKILEGVYEQY
TRBV6-1 few ASSPTDPIYYEQY
TRBV11-2 NA ASSEGQGHQPQH
TRBV5-4 NA ASSFPEGVAGGSTDTQY